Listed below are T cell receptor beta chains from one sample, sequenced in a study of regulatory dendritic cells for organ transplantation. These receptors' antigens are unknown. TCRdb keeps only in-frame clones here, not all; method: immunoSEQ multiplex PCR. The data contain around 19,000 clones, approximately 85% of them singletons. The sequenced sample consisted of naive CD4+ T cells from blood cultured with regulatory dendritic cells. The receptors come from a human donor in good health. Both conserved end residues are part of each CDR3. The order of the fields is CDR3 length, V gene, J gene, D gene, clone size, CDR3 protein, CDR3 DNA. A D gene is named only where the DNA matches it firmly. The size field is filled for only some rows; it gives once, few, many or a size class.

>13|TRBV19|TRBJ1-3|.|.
CASSISQRNTIYF
TGTGCCAGTAGTATTAGCCAGAGAAACACCATATATTTT
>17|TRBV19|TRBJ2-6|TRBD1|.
CASSIDRALSGANVLTF
TGTGCCAGTAGTATCGACAGGGCCCTATCTGGGGCCAACGTCCTGACTTTC
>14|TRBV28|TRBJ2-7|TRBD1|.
CASHRQGASFEQYF
TGTGCCAGCCACAGACAGGGGGCGTCTTTCGAGCAGTACTTC
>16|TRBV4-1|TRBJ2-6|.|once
CASSQSTRPGANVLTF
TGCGCCAGCAGCCAGTCGACCAGACCTGGGGCCAACGTCCTGACTTTC
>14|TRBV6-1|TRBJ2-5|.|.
CASSGGRTQETQYF
TGTGCCAGCAGTGGGGGACGAACCCAAGAGACCCAGTACTTC
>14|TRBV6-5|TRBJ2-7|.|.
CASSYSGLEYEQYF
TGTGCCAGCAGTTACTCCGGACTCGAATACGAGCAGTACTTC
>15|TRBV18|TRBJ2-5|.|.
CASSPQQGLVETQYF
TGTGCCAGCTCACCGCAGCAGGGTCTGGTAGAGACCCAGTACTTC
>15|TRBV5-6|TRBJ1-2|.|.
CASSPRLGGSYGYTF
TGTGCCAGCAGCCCACGGCTTGGGGGGAGCTATGGCTACACCTTC
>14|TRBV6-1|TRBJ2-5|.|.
CAGNSGSLQETQYF
TGTGCTGGTAACAGCGGGTCGCTCCAAGAGACCCAGTACTTC
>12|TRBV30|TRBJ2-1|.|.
CAWSGRGNEQFF
TGTGCCTGGAGTGGGAGGGGTAATGAGCAGTTCTTC
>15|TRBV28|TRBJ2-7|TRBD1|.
CASSPPSTGGYEQYF
TGTGCCAGCAGTCCCCCCTCGACAGGGGGCTACGAGCAGTACTTC
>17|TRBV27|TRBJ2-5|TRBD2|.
CASSGLAGGPGEETQYF
TGTGCCAGCAGTGGACTAGCGGGGGGGCCGGGTGAGGAGACCCAGTACTTC
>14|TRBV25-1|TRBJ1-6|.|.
CASSRASYNSPLHF
TGTGCCAGCAGCAGGGCCTCCTATAATTCACCCCTCCACTTT
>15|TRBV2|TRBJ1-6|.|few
CASSVGGTSNSPLHF
TGTGCCAGCAGTGTAGGAGGGACGTCCAATTCACCCCTCCACTTT
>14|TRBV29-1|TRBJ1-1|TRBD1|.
CSAKGSGGYAEAFF
TGCAGCGCTAAGGGGTCAGGGGGCTACGCTGAAGCTTTCTTT
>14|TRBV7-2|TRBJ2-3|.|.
CASSPDLRSDTQYF
TGTGCCAGCAGCCCAGACCTCAGATCAGATACGCAGTATTTT
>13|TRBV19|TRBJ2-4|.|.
CASSRTAENIQYF
TGTGCCAGTAGCCGGACAGCAGAAAACATTCAGTACTTC
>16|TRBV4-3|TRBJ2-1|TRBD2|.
CASSQDAPGGPDEQFF
TGCGCCAGCAGCCAAGATGCCCCGGGGGGGCCGGATGAGCAGTTCTTC
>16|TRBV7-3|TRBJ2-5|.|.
CASTSPRLPNQETQYF
TGTGCCAGCACCTCCCCGAGGCTACCCAATCAAGAGACCCAGTACTTC
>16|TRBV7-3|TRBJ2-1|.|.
CASSLTRPKNYNEQFF
TGTGCCAGCAGCTTGACTCGCCCAAAAAATTACAATGAGCAGTTCTTC
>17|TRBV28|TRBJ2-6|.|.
CASRVLGGISGANVLTF
TGTGCCAGCAGAGTCCTGGGGGGAATCTCTGGGGCCAACGTCCTGACTTTC
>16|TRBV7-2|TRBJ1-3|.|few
CASSFSITLSGNTIYF
TGTGCCAGCAGCTTTTCTATCACGCTCTCTGGAAACACCATATATTTT
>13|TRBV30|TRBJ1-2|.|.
CAWSVRTVYGYTF
TGTGCCTGGAGTGTCCGGACAGTTTATGGCTACACCTTC
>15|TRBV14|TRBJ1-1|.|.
CASREDQAPNTEAFF
TGTGCCAGCAGGGAAGATCAGGCGCCGAACACTGAAGCTTTCTTT
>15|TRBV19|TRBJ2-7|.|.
CASGVGAGHYYEQYF
TGTGCCAGTGGCGTTGGGGCAGGGCATTACTACGAGCAGTACTTC
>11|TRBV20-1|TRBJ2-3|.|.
CSATGTDTQYF
TGCAGTGCTACCGGAACAGATACGCAGTATTTT
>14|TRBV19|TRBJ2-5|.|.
CASSISMVLETQYF
TGTGCCAGTAGTATAAGTATGGTCTTGGAGACCCAGTACTTC
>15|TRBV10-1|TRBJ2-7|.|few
CASSAGSTARYEQYF
TGCGCCAGCAGTGCGGGTTCGACAGCCCGCTACGAGCAGTACTTC
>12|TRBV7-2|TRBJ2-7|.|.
CASSPPSYEQYF
TGTGCCAGCAGCCCGCCTTCCTACGAGCAGTACTTC
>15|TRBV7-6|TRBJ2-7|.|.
CASSQGLGPNYEQYF
TGTGCCAGCAGTCAGGGCCTGGGACCAAACTACGAGCAGTACTTC
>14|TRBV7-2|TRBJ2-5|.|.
CASIGGAIQETQYF
TGTGCCAGCATCGGGGGTGCGATCCAAGAGACCCAGTACTTC
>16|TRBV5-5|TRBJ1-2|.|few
CASSPTGPEGVYGYTF
TGTGCCAGCAGCCCAACCGGGCCGGAGGGTGTCTATGGCTACACCTTC